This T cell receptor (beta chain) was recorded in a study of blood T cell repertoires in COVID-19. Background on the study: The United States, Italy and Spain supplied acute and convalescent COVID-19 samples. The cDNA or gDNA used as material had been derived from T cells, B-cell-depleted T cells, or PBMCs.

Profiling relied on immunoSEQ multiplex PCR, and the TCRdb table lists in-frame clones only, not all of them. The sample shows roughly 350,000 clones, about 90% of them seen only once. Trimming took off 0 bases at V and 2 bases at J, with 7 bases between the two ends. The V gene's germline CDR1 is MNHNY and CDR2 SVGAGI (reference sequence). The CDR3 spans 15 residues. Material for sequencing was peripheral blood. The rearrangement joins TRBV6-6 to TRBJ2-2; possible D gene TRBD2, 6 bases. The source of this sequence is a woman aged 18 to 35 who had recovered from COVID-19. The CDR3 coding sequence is TGTGCCAGCAGTTACTCCGGGACTAACACCGGGGAGCTGTTTTTT. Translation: CASSYSGTNTGELFF.